This TCR beta chain is drawn from a study of regulatory T cells in long-lasting Graves disease. Study-wide findings and caveats: Patients with persistent disease showed a bias toward TRBV28, TRBJ1-2 and TRBJ2-5. More public clonotypes were shared by persistent patients (around 2,800) than by new patients (approximately 990).

This clonotype appeared many times. What it binds is not known. Regarding time point: persistent/refractory GD, antithyroid drugs over 5 years with positive TRAb. From PBMCs, RNA was extracted and then used to make the TCR library. Patients came through an endocrinology department, and that department was in Xi'an, China. iRepertoire HTBI primers and Arm-PCR of CDR3 regions built TCR beta libraries. The authors' processing: From all samples, identification returned some 15 TRBJ and under 75 TRBV segments. A single record per CDR3 protein comes from TCRdb applying MiXCR to the multiplex PCR reads. TCRdb's processing, not the authors', yielded these V and J calls. The sample lists about 340,000 distinct CDR3 sequences, 20% occurring once. Per germline, CDR1 MNHNS and CDR2 SASEGT. V was cut by 7 bases and J by 6 bases, with 19 bases left in between. The CDR3 is 14 amino acids.

The rearrangement joins TRBV6-1 to TRBJ2-7; D is perhaps TRBD1 (6 bases). The receptor was isolated from a female donor with Graves disease. Sequencing was performed on peripheral blood mononuclear cells (PBMCs), taken when the disease was refractory, from a patient treated with antithyroid drugs. CDR3 in amino acids: CASIRSGTTGEQYF. The CDR3 DNA follows: TGTGCCAGCATCCGTTCCGGGACGACAGGCGAGCAGTACTTC.